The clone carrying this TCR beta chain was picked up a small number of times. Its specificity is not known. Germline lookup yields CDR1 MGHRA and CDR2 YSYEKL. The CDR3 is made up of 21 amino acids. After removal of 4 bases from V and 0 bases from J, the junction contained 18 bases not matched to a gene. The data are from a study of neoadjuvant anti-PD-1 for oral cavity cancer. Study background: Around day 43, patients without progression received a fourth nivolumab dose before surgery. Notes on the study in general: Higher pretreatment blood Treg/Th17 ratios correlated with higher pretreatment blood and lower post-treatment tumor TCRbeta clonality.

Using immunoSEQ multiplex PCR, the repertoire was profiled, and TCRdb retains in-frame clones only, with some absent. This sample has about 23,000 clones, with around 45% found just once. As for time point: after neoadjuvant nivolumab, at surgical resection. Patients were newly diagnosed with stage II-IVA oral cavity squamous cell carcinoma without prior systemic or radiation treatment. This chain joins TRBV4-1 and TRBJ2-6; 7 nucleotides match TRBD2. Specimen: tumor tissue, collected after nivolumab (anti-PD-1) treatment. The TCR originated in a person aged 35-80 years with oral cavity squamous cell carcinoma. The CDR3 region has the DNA TGCGCCAGCAGCCCTCGGTGGAGTGGGAGGGGCATTTTCTCTGGGGCCAACGTCCTGACTTTC. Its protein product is CASSPRWSGRGIFSGANVLTF.